This is a list of T cell receptor beta chains from one sample in a study of T-cell reconstitution after alpha-beta-depleted transplantation in children. TCRdb reanalysed the PCR reads using MiXCR and keeps one entry per CDR3 protein. The sample carries about 500,000 distinct CDR3 sequences, over 9.5% recorded once. The sample was PBMCs, mostly from graft donor cells, taken 180 days after TCRalphabeta/CD19-depleted stem cell transplant. The receptors were sampled from a female patient between 2 and 15 years old who had a stem cell transplant for aplastic anemia, so the T cells may come from the graft donor. Each CDR3 is given with its conserved first and last residue. D genes are given only for firm matches. Clone size is given for some rows only: seen once, a few or many times, or a class if the clone is expanded.

clone size: .
D gene: .
V gene: TRBV5-6
J gene: TRBJ1-2
CDR3 protein: CASTLGRQGVPQYYGYTF
CDR3 DNA: TGTGCCAGCACCTTGGGCCGCCAGGGTGTCCCCCAATACTATGGCTACACCTTC

clone size: few
D gene: TRBD1
V gene: TRBV12-3/TRBV12-4
J gene: TRBJ2-3
CDR3 protein: CASSTQWTGFTDTQYF
CDR3 DNA: TGTGCCAGCAGCACCCAGTGGACAGGGTTCACAGATACGCAGTATTTT

clone size: few
D gene: .
V gene: TRBV28
J gene: TRBJ2-3
CDR3 protein: CASSLPPGPDTQYF
CDR3 DNA: TGTGCCAGCAGTTTACCCCCAGGGCCAGATACGCAGTATTTT

clone size: .
D gene: .
V gene: TRBV24-1
J gene: TRBJ2-3
CDR3 protein: CATSDLRDITDTQYF
CDR3 DNA: TGTGCCACCAGTGATTTGCGGGACATCACAGATACGCAGTATTTT

clone size: .
D gene: .
V gene: TRBV6-1
J gene: TRBJ2-7
CDR3 protein: CASSGSGADEQYF
CDR3 DNA: TGTGCCAGCAGTGGCAGTGGTGCAGACGAGCAGTACTTC

clone size: few
D gene: .
V gene: TRBV20-1
J gene: TRBJ1-4
CDR3 protein: CSAPNRWSGKLFF
CDR3 DNA: TGCAGTGCTCCTAACAGGTGGAGTGGAAAACTGTTTTTT

clone size: few
D gene: TRBD2
V gene: TRBV7-3
J gene: TRBJ2-1
CDR3 protein: CASSLMGLATNEQFF
CDR3 DNA: TGTGCCAGCAGCTTAATGGGACTAGCGACGAATGAGCAGTTCTTC

clone size: .
D gene: TRBD1
V gene: TRBV15
J gene: TRBJ1-1
CDR3 protein: CATSSRQGEKAFF
CDR3 DNA: TGTGCCACCAGCAGTCGACAGGGGGAAAAAGCTTTCTTT

clone size: .
D gene: TRBD1
V gene: TRBV5-5
J gene: TRBJ1-5
CDR3 protein: CASSPAGQVLHQPQHF
CDR3 DNA: TGTGCCAGCAGCCCGGCCGGACAGGTCCTACATCAGCCCCAGCATTTT

clone size: .
D gene: TRBD2
V gene: TRBV10-3
J gene: TRBJ2-1
CDR3 protein: CAISHRTSGTHEQFF
CDR3 DNA: TGTGCCATCAGTCATAGGACTAGCGGGACCCATGAGCAGTTCTTC

clone size: .
D gene: .
V gene: TRBV7-2
J gene: TRBJ2-1
CDR3 protein: CASSLVFGGPYNKQFF
CDR3 DNA: TGTGCCAGCAGCTTAGTATTCGGCGGGCCTTACAATAAGCAGTTCTTC

clone size: few
D gene: .
V gene: TRBV12-3/TRBV12-4
J gene: TRBJ2-4
CDR3 protein: CASSIQISKNIQYF
CDR3 DNA: TGTGCCAGCAGCATACAGATTTCAAAAAACATTCAGTACTTC

clone size: .
D gene: TRBD1
V gene: TRBV27
J gene: TRBJ1-5
CDR3 protein: CARQGASNQPQHF
CDR3 DNA: TGTGCCAGACAGGGGGCAAGCAATCAGCCCCAGCATTTT

clone size: .
D gene: TRBD2
V gene: TRBV5-1
J gene: TRBJ2-1
CDR3 protein: CASSPLASGTLSYNEQFF
CDR3 DNA: TGCGCCAGCAGCCCTCTGGCTAGCGGGACACTCTCCTACAATGAGCAGTTCTTC

clone size: .
D gene: .
V gene: TRBV19
J gene: TRBJ2-1
CDR3 protein: CASSIAGFAYNEQFF
CDR3 DNA: TGTGCCAGTAGTATTGCTGGGTTTGCCTACAATGAGCAGTTCTTC

clone size: few
D gene: TRBD2
V gene: TRBV29-1
J gene: TRBJ2-1
CDR3 protein: CSVGWGAPSGYNEQFF
CDR3 DNA: TGCAGCGTTGGATGGGGAGCTCCTAGCGGTTACAATGAGCAGTTCTTC

clone size: .
D gene: .
V gene: TRBV6-2/TRBV6-3
J gene: TRBJ1-1
CDR3 protein: CASSYFPFPGDTEAFF
CDR3 DNA: TGTGCCAGCAGTTACTTCCCATTCCCTGGGGACACTGAAGCTTTCTTT

clone size: few
D gene: .
V gene: TRBV7-6
J gene: TRBJ1-5
CDR3 protein: CASSSLQGESNQPQHF
CDR3 DNA: TGTGCCAGCAGCTCCCTTCAGGGCGAGAGCAATCAGCCCCAGCATTTT

clone size: few
D gene: .
V gene: TRBV7-2
J gene: TRBJ1-5
CDR3 protein: CASSFARYNQPQHF
CDR3 DNA: TGTGCCAGCAGCTTCGCGCGGTACAATCAGCCCCAGCATTTT

clone size: few
D gene: .
V gene: TRBV5-6
J gene: TRBJ2-1
CDR3 protein: CASSLISRKGISYNEQFF
CDR3 DNA: TGTGCCAGCAGCTTGATCAGCAGGAAGGGCATATCCTACAATGAGCAGTTCTTC

clone size: .
D gene: .
V gene: TRBV28
J gene: TRBJ2-2
CDR3 protein: CASSGGTATNTGELFF
CDR3 DNA: TGTGCCAGCAGTGGCGGGACAGCCACGAACACCGGGGAGCTGTTTTTT

clone size: few
D gene: TRBD2
V gene: TRBV15
J gene: TRBJ2-7
CDR3 protein: CATSIGLVNYEQYF
CDR3 DNA: TGTGCCACCAGCATCGGACTAGTTAACTACGAGCAGTACTTC

clone size: .
D gene: TRBD1
V gene: TRBV6-5
J gene: TRBJ1-1
CDR3 protein: CASSYTGQGKTEAFF
CDR3 DNA: TGTGCCAGCAGTTATACAGGACAGGGAAAGACTGAAGCTTTCTTT

clone size: few
D gene: TRBD2
V gene: TRBV4-3
J gene: TRBJ2-7
CDR3 protein: CASSQVGSSGGGFLSYEQYF
CDR3 DNA: TGCGCCAGCAGCCAAGTTGGCTCCAGCGGGGGAGGTTTTCTTTCCTACGAGCAGTACTTC

clone size: few
D gene: .
V gene: TRBV21-1
J gene: TRBJ1-6
CDR3 protein: CASRLLHSNAYNSPLHF
CDR3 DNA: TGTGCCAGCAGGCTCCTCCATAGTAACGCCTATAATTCACCCCTCCACTTT

clone size: .
D gene: .
V gene: TRBV5-1
J gene: TRBJ2-5
CDR3 protein: CASSVGGFGAQETQYF
CDR3 DNA: TGCGCCAGCAGCGTGGGGGGTTTCGGGGCCCAAGAGACCCAGTACTTC

clone size: few
D gene: .
V gene: TRBV4-3
J gene: TRBJ1-2
CDR3 protein: CASSSGPGPLYGYTF
CDR3 DNA: TGCGCCAGCAGCTCAGGCCCCGGCCCTCTCTATGGCTACACCTTC

clone size: .
D gene: .
V gene: TRBV7-2
J gene: TRBJ2-3
CDR3 protein: CASSSQYPSTDTQYF
CDR3 DNA: TGTGCCAGCAGCTCGCAATACCCTAGCACAGATACGCAGTATTTT

clone size: .
D gene: TRBD2
V gene: TRBV28
J gene: TRBJ2-7
CDR3 protein: CASSLPGLAARSSYEQYF
CDR3 DNA: TGTGCCAGCAGCTTACCGGGACTAGCGGCAAGAAGCTCCTACGAGCAGTACTTC

clone size: .
D gene: TRBD2
V gene: TRBV7-3
J gene: TRBJ2-1
CDR3 protein: CASSSALAGGLYNEQFF
CDR3 DNA: TGTGCCAGCAGCTCGGCCCTAGCGGGAGGGCTCTACAATGAGCAGTTCTTC

clone size: .
D gene: TRBD2
V gene: TRBV18
J gene: TRBJ2-1
CDR3 protein: CASSPSLAGAYNEQFF
CDR3 DNA: TGTGCCAGCTCACCATCGCTAGCGGGAGCTTACAATGAGCAGTTCTTC

clone size: few
D gene: .
V gene: TRBV5-6
J gene: TRBJ1-1
CDR3 protein: CASSPGWLVWGNTEAFF
CDR3 DNA: TGTGCCAGCAGCCCCGGTTGGTTAGTTTGGGGTAACACTGAAGCTTTCTTT

clone size: .
D gene: .
V gene: TRBV29-1
J gene: TRBJ2-7
CDR3 protein: CSVFGPMYEQYF
CDR3 DNA: TGCAGCGTTTTTGGCCCGATGTACGAGCAGTACTTC

clone size: .
D gene: TRBD1
V gene: TRBV4-1
J gene: TRBJ1-2
CDR3 protein: CASSRYRGRNYGYTF
CDR3 DNA: TGCGCCAGCAGCCGATACAGGGGGCGCAACTATGGCTACACCTTC

clone size: .
D gene: .
V gene: TRBV7-9
J gene: TRBJ1-2
CDR3 protein: CASSSTRRGPSYGYTF
CDR3 DNA: TGTGCCAGCAGTTCCACTAGGAGGGGCCCTAGCTATGGCTACACCTTC

clone size: few
D gene: .
V gene: TRBV20-1
J gene: TRBJ1-1
CDR3 protein: CSARSQGDTEAFF
CDR3 DNA: TGCAGTGCTAGATCACAGGGCGACACTGAAGCTTTCTTT

clone size: few
D gene: TRBD2
V gene: TRBV5-1
J gene: TRBJ2-5
CDR3 protein: CASSALGGRTETQYF
CDR3 DNA: TGCGCCAGCAGCGCCCTAGGCGGGAGGACGGAGACCCAGTACTTC

clone size: .
D gene: TRBD2
V gene: TRBV18
J gene: TRBJ2-1
CDR3 protein: CASSRASGRREQFF
CDR3 DNA: TGTGCCAGCTCACGGGCTAGCGGGAGACGAGAGCAGTTCTTC

clone size: few
D gene: .
V gene: TRBV10-2
J gene: TRBJ2-5
CDR3 protein: CASSDRTGRETQYF
CDR3 DNA: TGCGCCAGCAGTGATCGAACGGGCCGGGAGACCCAGTACTTC

clone size: .
D gene: TRBD1
V gene: TRBV10-3
J gene: TRBJ1-1
CDR3 protein: CAITKGQGPKNTEAFF
CDR3 DNA: TGTGCCATCACCAAAGGACAGGGTCCGAAGAACACTGAAGCTTTCTTT

clone size: few
D gene: .
V gene: TRBV5-1
J gene: TRBJ1-6
CDR3 protein: CASSGRENSPLHF
CDR3 DNA: TGCGCCAGCAGCGGCAGGGAGAATTCACCCCTCCACTTT

clone size: many
D gene: .
V gene: TRBV10-3
J gene: TRBJ2-3
CDR3 protein: CATANITDTQYF
CDR3 DNA: TGTGCCACCGCAAACATCACAGATACGCAGTATTTT

clone size: many
D gene: .
V gene: TRBV20-1
J gene: TRBJ2-3
CDR3 protein: CSPGRPFSHTQYF
CDR3 DNA: TGCAGCCCTGGGCGGCCCTTCTCCCATACGCAGTATTTT

clone size: many
D gene: .
V gene: TRBV10-3
J gene: TRBJ2-5
CDR3 protein: CAISPTAQETQYF
CDR3 DNA: TGTGCCATCAGTCCTACAGCACAAGAGACCCAGTACTTC

clone size: .
D gene: .
V gene: TRBV15
J gene: TRBJ2-1
CDR3 protein: CATSRDPGVNEQFF
CDR3 DNA: TGTGCCACCAGCAGAGATCCGGGGGTCAATGAGCAGTTCTTC

clone size: many
D gene: TRBD2
V gene: TRBV5-1
J gene: TRBJ2-3
CDR3 protein: CASSLRAGETDTQYF
CDR3 DNA: TGCGCCAGCAGCTTGAGAGCGGGAGAAACAGATACGCAGTATTTT

clone size: .
D gene: TRBD2
V gene: TRBV4-3
J gene: TRBJ2-1
CDR3 protein: CASSQDIPFLAGVNEQFF
CDR3 DNA: TGCGCCAGCAGCCAAGACATTCCCTTCCTAGCGGGAGTCAATGAGCAGTTCTTC

clone size: .
D gene: .
V gene: TRBV9
J gene: TRBJ2-3
CDR3 protein: CASSVDRGIDTQYF
CDR3 DNA: TGTGCCAGCAGCGTAGATCGGGGAATAGATACGCAGTATTTT

clone size: .
D gene: .
V gene: TRBV4-3
J gene: TRBJ2-2
CDR3 protein: CASSHGSQGLGELFF
CDR3 DNA: TGCGCCAGCAGCCACGGATCACAAGGGTTGGGGGAGCTGTTTTTT

clone size: .
D gene: TRBD2
V gene: TRBV12-3/TRBV12-4
J gene: TRBJ2-1
CDR3 protein: CASSFLGGVYNEQFF
CDR3 DNA: TGTGCCAGCAGTTTCTTGGGGGGGGTTTACAATGAGCAGTTCTTC

clone size: .
D gene: .
V gene: TRBV20-1
J gene: TRBJ1-3
CDR3 protein: CSASLAGLSGNTIYF
CDR3 DNA: TGCAGTGCTAGTCTGGCAGGGCTTTCTGGAAACACCATATATTTT

clone size: few
D gene: .
V gene: TRBV29-1
J gene: TRBJ1-4
CDR3 protein: CSVGAATNEKLFF
CDR3 DNA: TGCAGCGTTGGGGCTGCAACTAATGAAAAACTGTTTTTT

clone size: many
D gene: .
V gene: TRBV12-3/TRBV12-4
J gene: TRBJ2-5
CDR3 protein: CASSFLTPETQYF
CDR3 DNA: TGTGCCAGCAGTTTTCTAACGCCGGAGACCCAGTACTTC

clone size: .
D gene: TRBD1
V gene: TRBV3-1
J gene: TRBJ2-1
CDR3 protein: CASSQGQGYNEQFF
CDR3 DNA: TGTGCCAGCAGCCAAGGACAGGGATACAATGAGCAGTTCTTC

clone size: many
D gene: .
V gene: TRBV20-1
J gene: TRBJ1-1
CDR3 protein: CSAKAAYPEAFF
CDR3 DNA: TGCAGTGCTAAGGCGGCCTACCCTGAAGCTTTCTTT

clone size: few
D gene: .
V gene: TRBV11-2
J gene: TRBJ2-1
CDR3 protein: CASSLAPGWGAHEQFF
CDR3 DNA: TGTGCCAGCAGCTTAGCTCCGGGATGGGGGGCCCATGAGCAGTTCTTC

clone size: .
D gene: .
V gene: TRBV29-1
J gene: TRBJ1-1
CDR3 protein: CSGTQSSANTEAFF
CDR3 DNA: TGCAGCGGGACCCAGTCTTCTGCCAACACTGAAGCTTTCTTT

clone size: few
D gene: TRBD1
V gene: TRBV18
J gene: TRBJ2-5
CDR3 protein: CASSPVGTEETQYF
CDR3 DNA: TGTGCCAGCTCACCGGTTGGGACAGAAGAGACCCAGTACTTC